This TCR beta chain was recovered during a study of beta chain features in type 1 diabetes. Across the whole study: All samples combined gave 107,917,701 sorted cells for examination.

Findings of the study overall: Shortening of TCRB CDR3s, moderate but significant, appeared in all four CD4+ subsets of Type 1 diabetes patients. When VDJ junctions were examined, type 1 diabetes patients showed fewer insertions and more deletions.

V shed 5 bases and J 2 bases; nucleotides not matched to a gene: 4. There are 14 residues in the CDR3. Germline V gives CDR1 SGDLS, CDR2 YYNGEE. Reverse transcribing all isolated RNA meant expressed TCRB transcripts were sequenced. This table comes from immunoSEQ multiplex PCR, and its TCRdb copy is limited to in-frame clones, with some not included. The sample holds approximately 250,000 clones; roughly a tenth are singletons and the top ten take over 0.015%. This clone has a handful of counts. What it binds is not known. Staining for CD45RO/CCR7/CD25/CD127/CD95/CD27 allowed sorting of CD4+ naive, central memory, regulatory and stem cell-like memory cells.

The sample taken for sequencing was naive CD4+ T cells from blood. The chain recombines TRBV9 with TRBJ2-7; TRBD1 matches at 10 bases. This TCR derives from a man aged 30-40 years with type 1 diabetes. The CDR3, as DNA: TGTGCCAGCAGTCGAGGGACAGGGGCCTACGAGCAGTACTTC. Its protein product is CASSRGTGAYEQYF. The variable domain in full, completed from reference TRBV9 and TRBJ2-7, reads DSGVTQTPKHLITATGQRVTLRCSPRSGDLSVYWYQQSLDQGLQFLIQYYNGEERAKGNILERFSAQQFPDLHSELNLSSLELGDSALYFCASSRGTGAYEQYFGPGTRLTVT.